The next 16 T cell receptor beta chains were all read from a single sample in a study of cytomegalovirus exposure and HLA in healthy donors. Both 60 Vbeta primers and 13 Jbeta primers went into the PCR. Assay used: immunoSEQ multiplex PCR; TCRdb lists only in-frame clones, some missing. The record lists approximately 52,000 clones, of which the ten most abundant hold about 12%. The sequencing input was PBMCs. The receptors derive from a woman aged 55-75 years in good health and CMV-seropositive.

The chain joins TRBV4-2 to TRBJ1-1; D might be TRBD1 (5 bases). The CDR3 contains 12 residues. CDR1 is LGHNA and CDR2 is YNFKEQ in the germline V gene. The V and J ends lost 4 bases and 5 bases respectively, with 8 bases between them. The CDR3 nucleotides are TGTGCCAGCAGCCCGGGGGGAACTGAAGCTTTCTTT. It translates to CASSPGGTEAFF.

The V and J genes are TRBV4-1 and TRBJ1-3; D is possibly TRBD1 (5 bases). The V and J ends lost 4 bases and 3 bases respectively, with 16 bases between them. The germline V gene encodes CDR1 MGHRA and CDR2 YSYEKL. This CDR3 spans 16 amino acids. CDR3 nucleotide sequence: TGCGCCAGCAGCCCAGGGCCGGTTCAGAATGGAAACACCATATATTTT. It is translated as CASSPGPVQNGNTIYF.

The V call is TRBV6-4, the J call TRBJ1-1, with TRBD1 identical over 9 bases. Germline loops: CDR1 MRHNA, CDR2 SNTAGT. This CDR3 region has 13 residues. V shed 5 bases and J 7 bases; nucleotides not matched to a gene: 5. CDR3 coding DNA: TGTGCCAGCAGTAAACAGGGGGCCGGTGAAGCTTTCTTT. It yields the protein CASSKQGAGEAFF.

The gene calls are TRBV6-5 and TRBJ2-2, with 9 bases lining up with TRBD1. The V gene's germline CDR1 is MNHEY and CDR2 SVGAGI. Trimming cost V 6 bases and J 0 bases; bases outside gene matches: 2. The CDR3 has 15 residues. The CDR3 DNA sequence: TGTGCCAGCAGCCGACAGGGGGCGAACACCGGGGAGCTGTTTTTT. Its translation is CASSRQGANTGELFF.

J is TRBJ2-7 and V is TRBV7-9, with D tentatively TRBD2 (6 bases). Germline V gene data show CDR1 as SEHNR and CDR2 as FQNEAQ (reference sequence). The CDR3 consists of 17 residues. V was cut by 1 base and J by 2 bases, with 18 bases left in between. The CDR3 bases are TGTGCCAGCAGCTTAGTTTATGGGACTTCGAGCGCCTACGAGCAGTACTTC. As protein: CASSLVYGTSSAYEQYF.

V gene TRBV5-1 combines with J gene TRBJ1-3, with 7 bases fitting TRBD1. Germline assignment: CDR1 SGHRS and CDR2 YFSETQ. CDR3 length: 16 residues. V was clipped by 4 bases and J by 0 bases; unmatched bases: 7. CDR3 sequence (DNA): TGCGCCAGCAGCGAAGGACAGGTGAACTCTGGAAACACCATATATTTT. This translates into CASSEGQVNSGNTIYF. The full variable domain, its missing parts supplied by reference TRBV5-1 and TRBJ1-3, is KAGVTQTPRYLIKTRGQQVTLSCSPISGHRSVSWYQQTPGQGLQFLFEYFSETQRNKGNFPGRFSGRQFSNSRSEMNVSTLELGDSALYLCASSEGQVNSGNTIYFGEGSWLTVV.

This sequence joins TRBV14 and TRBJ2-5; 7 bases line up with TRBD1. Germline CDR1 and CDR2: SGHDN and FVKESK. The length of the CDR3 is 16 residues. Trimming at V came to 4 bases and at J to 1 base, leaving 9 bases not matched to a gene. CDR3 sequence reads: CASSPRNRGPQETQYF. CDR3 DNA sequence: TGTGCCAGCAGCCCGAGGAACAGGGGTCCCCAAGAGACCCAGTACTTC.

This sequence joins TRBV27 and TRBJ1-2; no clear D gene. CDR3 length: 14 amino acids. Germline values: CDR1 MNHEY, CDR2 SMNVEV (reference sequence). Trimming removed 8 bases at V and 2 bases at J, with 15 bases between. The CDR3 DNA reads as TGTGCCAGCGCGTTCGGGGTCTCAAACTATGGCTACACCTTC. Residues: CASAFGVSNYGYTF.

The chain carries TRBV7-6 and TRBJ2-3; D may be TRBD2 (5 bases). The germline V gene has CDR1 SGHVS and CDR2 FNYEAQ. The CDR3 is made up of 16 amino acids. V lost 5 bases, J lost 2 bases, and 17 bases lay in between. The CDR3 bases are TGTGCCAGCAGCCCTAGACTAACAACCATCACAGATACGCAGTATTTT. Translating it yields CASSPRLTTITDTQYF.

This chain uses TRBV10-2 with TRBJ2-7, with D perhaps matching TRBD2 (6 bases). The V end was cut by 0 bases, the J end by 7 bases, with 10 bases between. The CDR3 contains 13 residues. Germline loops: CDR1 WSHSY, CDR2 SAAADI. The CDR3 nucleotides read TGCGCCAGCAGTGAGTCCCCCGGAGGGGAGCAGTACTTC. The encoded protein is CASSESPGGEQYF.

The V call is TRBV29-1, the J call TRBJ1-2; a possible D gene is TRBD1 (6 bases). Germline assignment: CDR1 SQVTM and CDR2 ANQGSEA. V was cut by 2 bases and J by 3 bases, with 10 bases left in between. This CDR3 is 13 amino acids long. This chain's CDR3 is CSVEKGGDYGYTF. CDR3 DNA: TGCAGCGTTGAAAAAGGGGGAGACTATGGCTACACCTTC.

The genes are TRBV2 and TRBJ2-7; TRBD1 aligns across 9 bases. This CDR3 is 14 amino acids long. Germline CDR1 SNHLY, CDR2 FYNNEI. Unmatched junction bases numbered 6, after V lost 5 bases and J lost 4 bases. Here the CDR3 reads CASSTNRGRYEQYF. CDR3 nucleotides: TGTGCCAGCAGTACCAACAGGGGGCGGTACGAGCAGTACTTC.

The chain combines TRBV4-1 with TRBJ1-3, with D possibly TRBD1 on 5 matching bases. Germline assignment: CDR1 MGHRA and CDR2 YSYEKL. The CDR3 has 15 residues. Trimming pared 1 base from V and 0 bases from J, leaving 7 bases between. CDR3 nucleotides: TGCGCCAGCAGCCAAGGCAGGGACTCTGGAAACACCATATATTTT. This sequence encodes CASSQGRDSGNTIYF.

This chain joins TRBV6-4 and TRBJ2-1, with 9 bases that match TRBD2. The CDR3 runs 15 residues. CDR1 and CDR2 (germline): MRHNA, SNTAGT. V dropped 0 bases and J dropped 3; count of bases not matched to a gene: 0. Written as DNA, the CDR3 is TGTGCCAGCAGTGACTCGCGGGGGGGCTACAATGAGCAGTTCTTC. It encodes CASSDSRGGYNEQFF.

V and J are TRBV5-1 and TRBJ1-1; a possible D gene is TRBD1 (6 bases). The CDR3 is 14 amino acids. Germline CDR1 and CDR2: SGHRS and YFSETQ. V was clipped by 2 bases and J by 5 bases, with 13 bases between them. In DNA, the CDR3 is TGCGCCAGCAGCTTCGAACAGGGAAGGACTGAAGCTTTCTTT. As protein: CASSFEQGRTEAFF.

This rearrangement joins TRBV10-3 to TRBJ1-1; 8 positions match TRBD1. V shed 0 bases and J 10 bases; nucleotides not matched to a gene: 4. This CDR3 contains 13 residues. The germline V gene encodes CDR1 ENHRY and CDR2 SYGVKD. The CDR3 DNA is TGTGCCATCAGTGAGTCGTATGACAGGGGAGCTTTCTTT. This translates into CAISESYDRGAFF.